Listed here is a single T cell receptor beta chain. This receptor's antigen is unknown. No much larger clone exists at a distance of one base, and base qualities are not known. The receptor library was made with 5' RACE. The sample was run on an Illumina HiSeq 2500. A second PCR of about 6 to 12 cycles was run with a J-beta primer mix and a sample-barcoded 5' primer. A unique molecular identifier was introduced onto each TCR beta cDNA molecule by a template-switch 5' adaptor carrying 12 random nucleotides. Each sample yielded at least 2.5 million CDR3-containing paired-end reads. All of the RNA was converted into first-strand cDNA using the Mint cDNA synthesis kit, with a TRBC-specific oligonucleotide serving as the primer. Following uracil-DNA glycosylase treatment, all cDNA underwent a first 18-cycle PCR with the universal primers M1SS and BC2_uni_R. Per the source publication's procedure: Normalization of each sample was performed by random selection of 1 million high-quality reads, each carrying a distinct molecular identifier. Instead of being binned into consensus sequences, reads that shared molecular identifiers were thrown out. MiTCR, set to a Q25 quality threshold and the strictest error-elimination algorithm, was used for CDR3 identification, clonotype clustering and error correction. A nonparametric unseen species model using Euler transformation provided a lower-bound estimate of total TCR beta diversity. TCRdb reprocessed the public reads (quality trimming at Q25 with fastp, clone calling with MiXCR) and kept in-frame beta chains. Identical CDR3 protein sequences are pooled into one entry, listed with their most common genes and DNA. The V and J calls and clone size are TCRdb's, not the authors'. The table for this sample lists around 990,000 distinct CDR3 sequences; around 25% of them were counted only once. The top ten clones comprise approximately 0.79% of the sample.

This entry belongs to a study of blood T cells in healthy people across ages (dated by TCRdb to about 2015). Describing the broader study: In model experiments, template switching captured about one uniquely barcoded TCR beta cDNA molecule for every two T cells. Using the same blood draw, the study looked at two additional independent replicas of 1 million unique cDNA reads for two donors, one aged 18 to 30 and the other aged 80 or older. Age-related changes in TCR beta repertoire diversity were measured in the study by deep sequencing normalized with unique cDNA molecular identifiers. The donors were divided into four age groups: young (average approximately 15 years), middle-aged (about 40), aged (approximately 62) and long-lived (more than 75). Beyond this particular receptor, the publication reports: Estimates of total diversity based on one million sequenced T cells were considered lower bounds and underestimates. The long-lived group showed more naive CD4+ T cells, fewer expanded clones and increased TCR diversity than the aged group, suggesting age selection. The CMV infection status of donors was not known, potentially confounding age-related changes in expanded clonotypes. As age increased, observed TCR beta diversity per million T cells dropped in a roughly linear way, and a significant reduction was already evident by age about 40. Since profiling was done on bulk unsorted PBMCs, naive and antigen-experienced compartments could not be conclusively compared. Observed TCR beta diversity correlated strongly with the percentage of naive T cells measured by flow cytometry.

The donors were 40 or so Caucasian individuals from Russia, aged roughly 6 to 100 years, who were systemically healthy. Each donor gave about 11 milliliters of peripheral blood, drawn into EDTA-treated Vacutainer tubes. PBMCs were isolated by Ficoll-Paque density-gradient centrifugation, with at least 6.5 million obtained per sample. Total RNA, at least 6 micrograms per sample, was extracted from PBMCs with Trizol reagent. Naive CD45RAhigh/CD27high T cell percentages were measured by flow cytometry on a PBMC aliquot from every donor. Another study also made use of these data, one on T cells of mothers and their children. As the second paper documents: Donors were nine systemically healthy Caucasian individuals: three mothers and their six children. cDNA synthesis consumed the entire amount of extracted RNA, loaded at around 1.4 ug RNA in each 15 ul reaction. In the second PCR, the M1S primer added sample barcodes and 2-4 random nucleotides. More than 8 million TCR beta CDR3 reads were obtained from each mother, and about 3 million reads were obtained from each child. Thymic selection shapes the output of TCR recombination in a similar way in related and unrelated pairs, and inherited differences have a minor effect. Normalized repertoire overlap was always found to be slightly, but never significantly, higher in related mother-child pairs than in unrelated mother-child pairs. With a sensitivity of approximately 100 clones per million clonotypes, no persistent microchimeric T cell clones were detected. The study used deep NGS to compare TCR beta repertoires of mothers and children, seeking features distinguishing related mother-child pairs from unrelated individuals. On average, the children were approximately 11 +/- 4 years old, while the mothers were roughly 40 +/- 4 years old. Libraries were sequenced on Illumina HiSeq 2000 with 100+100 nt paired-end reads after adapter ligation with NEBNext reagents. To prevent cross-contamination, the mother and child libraries were prepared one month apart and sequenced in separate runs. For each donor, somewhere between about 500,000 and 2,000,000 distinct TCR beta clonotypes were identified. Naive TCR beta clonotypes were estimated from low-frequency clonotypes matched to each donor's FACS-determined naive share, without sorting.

The sequencing input was blood. This receptor was obtained from a girl aged 2 to 9 in good health.

The CDR3 reads CASSESSRLVGQTQYF. The DNA sequence is given as TGTGCCAGCAGTGAATCCTCCCGACTAGTCGGGCAGACCCAGTACTTC. In this chain, TRBV25-1 is recombined with TRBJ2-5; the D region possibly corresponds to TRBD2 (6 bases align). The CDR3 holds 16 amino acids from the cysteine to the phenylalanine. Only the CDR3 DNA stays, 48 bases, in frame from base 1. V gives up 1 base and J gives up 6 bases, and the segment between their germline ends measures 18 bases. The germline V gene sets CDR1 to MGHDK and CDR2 to SYGVNS.